This TCR beta chain was captured by sequencing in a study of cytomegalovirus exposure and HLA in healthy donors. Turning to the study itself: Most genotyped donors, 75% to 85% of around 370, had Caucasian-associated genetic ancestry.

Comments on this clone: The target antigen is unknown.

Study-level points and caveats: Later work found most CMV-associated TCR beta chains apparently HLA-restricted. An analysis done earlier found most TCR beta V segments productive about 87% or about 30% of the time. The study put under 200 TCR beta chains on its list as cytomegalovirus-associated.

The PCR made use of 60 Vbeta and 13 Jbeta primers. Assay used: immunoSEQ multiplex PCR; TCRdb lists only in-frame clones, some missing. Seen here are some 130,000 clones, around 78% observed once, and the top ten hold approximately 2%. The V gene's germline CDR1 is LNHDA and CDR2 SQIVND (reference sequence). This CDR3 is 16 amino acids long. The ends were cut back, 2 bases at V and 0 bases at J, with 10 bases in the middle. Sequencing was performed on PBMCs. The chain couples TRBV19 to TRBJ1-4, with no clear D. This sequence originates from a female donor in good health and CMV-seropositive. In DNA form, the CDR3 reads TGTGCCAGTAGTATAACCGCCCTAGCAACTAATGAAAAACTGTTTTTT. This gives the protein CASSITALATNEKLFF.